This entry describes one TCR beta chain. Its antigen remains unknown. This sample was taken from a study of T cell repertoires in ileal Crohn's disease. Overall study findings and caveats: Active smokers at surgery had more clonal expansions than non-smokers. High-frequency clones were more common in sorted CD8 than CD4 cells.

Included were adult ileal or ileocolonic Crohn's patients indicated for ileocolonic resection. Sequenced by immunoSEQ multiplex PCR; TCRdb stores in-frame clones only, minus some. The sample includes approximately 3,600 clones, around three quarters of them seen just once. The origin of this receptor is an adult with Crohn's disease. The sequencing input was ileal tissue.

The CDR3 sequence: CASSINRGGITGELFF. For the CDR3, the DNA is TGTGCCAGTAGTATCAACAGGGGAGGTATAACCGGGGAGCTGTTTTTT. This chain joins TRBV19 and TRBJ2-2; a weak D match, TRBD1 (7 bases). V was pared by 3 bases and J by 5 bases, with 16 bases between. This CDR3 is built from 16 residues. CDR1 is LNHDA and CDR2 is SQIVND in the germline V gene (reference sequence).